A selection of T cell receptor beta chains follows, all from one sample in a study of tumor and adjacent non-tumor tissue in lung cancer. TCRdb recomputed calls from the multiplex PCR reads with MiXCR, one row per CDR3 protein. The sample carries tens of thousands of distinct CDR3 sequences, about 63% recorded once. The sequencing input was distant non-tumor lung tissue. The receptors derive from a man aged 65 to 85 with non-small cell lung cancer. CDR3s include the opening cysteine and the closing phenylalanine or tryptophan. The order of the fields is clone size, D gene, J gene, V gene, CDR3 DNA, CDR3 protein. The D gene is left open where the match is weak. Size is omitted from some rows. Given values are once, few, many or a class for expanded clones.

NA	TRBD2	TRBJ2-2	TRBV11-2	TGTGCCAGCACCTTAGTGGGCAGCGGGGACACCGGGGAGCTGTTTTTT	CASTLVGSGDTGELFF
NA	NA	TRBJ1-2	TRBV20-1	TGCAGTGATACTACGTGGGTGGTTGGCTACACCTTC	CSDTTWVVGYTF
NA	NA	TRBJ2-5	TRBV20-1	TGCAGTGCTGAGAGCCGTGGGGGGGCCCAAGAGACCCAGTACTTC	CSAESRGGAQETQYF
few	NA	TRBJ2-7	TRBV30	TGTGCCCAGGGAATCGGGCTATCCTACGAGCAGTACTTC	CAQGIGLSYEQYF
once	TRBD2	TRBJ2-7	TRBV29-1	TGCAGCGTTCCCGGGACTAGTACCTACGAGCAGTACTTC	CSVPGTSTYEQYF
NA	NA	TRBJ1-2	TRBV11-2	TGTGCCACCAGCCCTAGCAGGGCAGGAGGCTGCACCTTC	CATSPSRAGGCTF
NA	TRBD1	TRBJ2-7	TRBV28	TGTGCCTCGGGGACAGGGTTTCATGAGCAGTACTTC	CASGTGFHEQYF
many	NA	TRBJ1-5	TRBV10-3	TGTGCCATCAGTGTGTCCCCCTCCCAGCCCCAGCATTTT	CAISVSPSQPQHF
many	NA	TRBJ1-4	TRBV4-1	TGCGCCAGCACTGTAATACGGGGGGAAAAACTGTTTTTT	CASTVIRGEKLFF
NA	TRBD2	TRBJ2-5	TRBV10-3	TGCGCCATCAGTTCCGGCGGGGGGCAAGAGACCCAGTACTTC	CAISSGGGQETQYF
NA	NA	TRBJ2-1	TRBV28	TGTGCCACCCTGGACAGATCCTCCTACAATGAGCAGTTCTTC	CATLDRSSYNEQFF
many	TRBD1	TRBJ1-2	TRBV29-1	TGCAGCGCTTCCGGACAGGGCGAGGACTATGGCTACACCTTC	CSASGQGEDYGYTF
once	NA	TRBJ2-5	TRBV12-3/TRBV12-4	TGTGCCAGTAGCCAACGGTGCTACGGGGAGACCCAGTACTTC	CASSQRCYGETQYF
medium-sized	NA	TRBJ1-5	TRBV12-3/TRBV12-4	TGTGCCAGCAGTTCACTAGGGGGACAGCCCCAGCATTTT	CASSSLGGQPQHF
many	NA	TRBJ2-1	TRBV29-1	TGCAGCGTTGAAGATCAACAGCGGAGCTCCTACAATGAGCAGTTCTTC	CSVEDQQRSSYNEQFF
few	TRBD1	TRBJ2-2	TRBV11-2	TGTGCCAGCAGCATACAGGGGACGTTGTTCGCAGGGGAGATGTTTTTT	CASSIQGTLFAGEMFF
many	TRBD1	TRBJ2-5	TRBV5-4	TGTGCCAGCAGCTTGACGTTGGGACAGTTCCAAGAGACCCAGTACTTC	CASSLTLGQFQETQYF
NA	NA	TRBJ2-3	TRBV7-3	TGTGCCAGCAGCCCCCACGTGGGGAGCACAGATACGCAGTATTTT	CASSPHVGSTDTQYF
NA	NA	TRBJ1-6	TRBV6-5	TGTGTCGGCAGTTACCCTGACTTAAATAGCTCCTATAATTCACCCCTCCACTTT	CVGSYPDLNSSYNSPLHF
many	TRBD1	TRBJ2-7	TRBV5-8	TGTGCCAGCACCGCGGCAGGGGGCTTGTACGAGCAGTACTTC	CASTAAGGLYEQYF
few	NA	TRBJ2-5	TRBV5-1	TGCGCCAGCAGCTCCAGCCTAGTAGAGACCCAGTACTTC	CASSSSLVETQYF
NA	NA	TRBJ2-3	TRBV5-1	TGCGCCAGTAGGGTCTCAGCAAGCACAGGTACGCAGTATTTT	CASRVSASTGTQYF
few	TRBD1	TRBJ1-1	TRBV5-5	TGTGCCAGCAGCCGACAGGGGGACACTGAAGCTATCTTT	CASSRQGDTEAIF
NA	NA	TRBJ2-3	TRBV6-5	TGTGCCAACAAGCACATCCGCGCCAAACGATCGGATACGCAGTATTTT	CANKHIRAKRSDTQYF